The 5 T cell receptor beta chains listed next were all sequenced from one sample in a study of T cell responses to AZD1222 COVID-19 vaccine. Libraries were prepared by immunoSEQ multiplex PCR; TCRdb keeps only in-frame clonotypes and omits some of them. The table records 100,000 to 120,000 clones, 94% of them present only once. The specimen was peripheral blood, collected 28 days after the second AZD1222 dose. The receptors stem from an adult who received the AZD1222 COVID-19 vaccine.

This clone was picked up a small number of times. The CDR3 spells CASSLWGDGANVLTF. CDR3 DNA: TGTGCCAGCAGTTTATGGGGGGATGGGGCCAACGTCCTGACTTTC. The chain has TRBV27 and TRBJ2-6; D perhaps matches TRBD2 (6 bases). This CDR3 is 15 amino acids long. Germline V gene lookup returns CDR1 MNHEY and CDR2 SMNVEV (reference sequence). The V end lost 1 base, the J end lost 3 bases, and 7 bases lay between the germline ends. Full variable domain (outside the CDR3, taken from reference TRBV27 and TRBJ2-6): EAQVTQNPRYLITVTGKKLTVTCSQNMNHEYMSWYRQDPGLGLRQIYYSMNVEVTDKGDVPEGYKVSRKEKRNFPLILESPSPNQTSLYFCASSLWGDGANVLTFGAGSRLTVL.

The chain uses TRBV5-1 and TRBJ1-2; D may be TRBD1 (6 bases). This CDR3 is built from 13 residues. CDR1 SGHRS and CDR2 YFSETQ come from the germline V gene. V was pared by 4 bases and J by 5 bases, with 12 bases between. CDR3 DNA sequence: TGCGCCAGCAGCCCCCTTGGACAGTATGGCTACACCTTC. This codes for CASSPLGQYGYTF.

V and J are TRBV18 and TRBJ1-5, with a weak D call TRBD1 (5 bases). The length of the CDR3 is 13 residues. CDR1 and CDR2 from the germline V gene are KGHSH and LQKENI. V was clipped by 6 bases and J by 5 bases, with 11 bases between them. The CDR3 DNA reads as TGTGCCAGCTCGGCGCGGGGGGATCAGCCCCAGCATTTT. Encoded protein: CASSARGDQPQHF.

This chain connects TRBV2 to TRBJ1-2; TRBD1 aligns across 7 bases. J was trimmed by 4 bases and V by 10 bases; bases with no gene match: 9. CDR3 size: 13 residues. Germline V gene data show CDR1 as SNHLY and CDR2 as FYNNEI. CDR3 residues: CATYGTVPYGYTF. CDR3 nucleotides: TGTGCCACCTACGGGACAGTTCCCTATGGCTACACCTTC.

CDR3 bases: TGCGCCAGCGGTACGGGACCCCAGTTCCGAGCTTTCTTT. Translating it yields CASGTGPQFRAFF. The rearrangement joins TRBV10-2 to TRBJ1-1, with D possibly matching TRBD1 (5 bases). The CDR3 is made up of 13 amino acids. The ends were cut back, 8 bases at V and 10 bases at J, with 20 bases in the middle. CDR1 is WSHSY and CDR2 is SAAADI in the germline V gene.